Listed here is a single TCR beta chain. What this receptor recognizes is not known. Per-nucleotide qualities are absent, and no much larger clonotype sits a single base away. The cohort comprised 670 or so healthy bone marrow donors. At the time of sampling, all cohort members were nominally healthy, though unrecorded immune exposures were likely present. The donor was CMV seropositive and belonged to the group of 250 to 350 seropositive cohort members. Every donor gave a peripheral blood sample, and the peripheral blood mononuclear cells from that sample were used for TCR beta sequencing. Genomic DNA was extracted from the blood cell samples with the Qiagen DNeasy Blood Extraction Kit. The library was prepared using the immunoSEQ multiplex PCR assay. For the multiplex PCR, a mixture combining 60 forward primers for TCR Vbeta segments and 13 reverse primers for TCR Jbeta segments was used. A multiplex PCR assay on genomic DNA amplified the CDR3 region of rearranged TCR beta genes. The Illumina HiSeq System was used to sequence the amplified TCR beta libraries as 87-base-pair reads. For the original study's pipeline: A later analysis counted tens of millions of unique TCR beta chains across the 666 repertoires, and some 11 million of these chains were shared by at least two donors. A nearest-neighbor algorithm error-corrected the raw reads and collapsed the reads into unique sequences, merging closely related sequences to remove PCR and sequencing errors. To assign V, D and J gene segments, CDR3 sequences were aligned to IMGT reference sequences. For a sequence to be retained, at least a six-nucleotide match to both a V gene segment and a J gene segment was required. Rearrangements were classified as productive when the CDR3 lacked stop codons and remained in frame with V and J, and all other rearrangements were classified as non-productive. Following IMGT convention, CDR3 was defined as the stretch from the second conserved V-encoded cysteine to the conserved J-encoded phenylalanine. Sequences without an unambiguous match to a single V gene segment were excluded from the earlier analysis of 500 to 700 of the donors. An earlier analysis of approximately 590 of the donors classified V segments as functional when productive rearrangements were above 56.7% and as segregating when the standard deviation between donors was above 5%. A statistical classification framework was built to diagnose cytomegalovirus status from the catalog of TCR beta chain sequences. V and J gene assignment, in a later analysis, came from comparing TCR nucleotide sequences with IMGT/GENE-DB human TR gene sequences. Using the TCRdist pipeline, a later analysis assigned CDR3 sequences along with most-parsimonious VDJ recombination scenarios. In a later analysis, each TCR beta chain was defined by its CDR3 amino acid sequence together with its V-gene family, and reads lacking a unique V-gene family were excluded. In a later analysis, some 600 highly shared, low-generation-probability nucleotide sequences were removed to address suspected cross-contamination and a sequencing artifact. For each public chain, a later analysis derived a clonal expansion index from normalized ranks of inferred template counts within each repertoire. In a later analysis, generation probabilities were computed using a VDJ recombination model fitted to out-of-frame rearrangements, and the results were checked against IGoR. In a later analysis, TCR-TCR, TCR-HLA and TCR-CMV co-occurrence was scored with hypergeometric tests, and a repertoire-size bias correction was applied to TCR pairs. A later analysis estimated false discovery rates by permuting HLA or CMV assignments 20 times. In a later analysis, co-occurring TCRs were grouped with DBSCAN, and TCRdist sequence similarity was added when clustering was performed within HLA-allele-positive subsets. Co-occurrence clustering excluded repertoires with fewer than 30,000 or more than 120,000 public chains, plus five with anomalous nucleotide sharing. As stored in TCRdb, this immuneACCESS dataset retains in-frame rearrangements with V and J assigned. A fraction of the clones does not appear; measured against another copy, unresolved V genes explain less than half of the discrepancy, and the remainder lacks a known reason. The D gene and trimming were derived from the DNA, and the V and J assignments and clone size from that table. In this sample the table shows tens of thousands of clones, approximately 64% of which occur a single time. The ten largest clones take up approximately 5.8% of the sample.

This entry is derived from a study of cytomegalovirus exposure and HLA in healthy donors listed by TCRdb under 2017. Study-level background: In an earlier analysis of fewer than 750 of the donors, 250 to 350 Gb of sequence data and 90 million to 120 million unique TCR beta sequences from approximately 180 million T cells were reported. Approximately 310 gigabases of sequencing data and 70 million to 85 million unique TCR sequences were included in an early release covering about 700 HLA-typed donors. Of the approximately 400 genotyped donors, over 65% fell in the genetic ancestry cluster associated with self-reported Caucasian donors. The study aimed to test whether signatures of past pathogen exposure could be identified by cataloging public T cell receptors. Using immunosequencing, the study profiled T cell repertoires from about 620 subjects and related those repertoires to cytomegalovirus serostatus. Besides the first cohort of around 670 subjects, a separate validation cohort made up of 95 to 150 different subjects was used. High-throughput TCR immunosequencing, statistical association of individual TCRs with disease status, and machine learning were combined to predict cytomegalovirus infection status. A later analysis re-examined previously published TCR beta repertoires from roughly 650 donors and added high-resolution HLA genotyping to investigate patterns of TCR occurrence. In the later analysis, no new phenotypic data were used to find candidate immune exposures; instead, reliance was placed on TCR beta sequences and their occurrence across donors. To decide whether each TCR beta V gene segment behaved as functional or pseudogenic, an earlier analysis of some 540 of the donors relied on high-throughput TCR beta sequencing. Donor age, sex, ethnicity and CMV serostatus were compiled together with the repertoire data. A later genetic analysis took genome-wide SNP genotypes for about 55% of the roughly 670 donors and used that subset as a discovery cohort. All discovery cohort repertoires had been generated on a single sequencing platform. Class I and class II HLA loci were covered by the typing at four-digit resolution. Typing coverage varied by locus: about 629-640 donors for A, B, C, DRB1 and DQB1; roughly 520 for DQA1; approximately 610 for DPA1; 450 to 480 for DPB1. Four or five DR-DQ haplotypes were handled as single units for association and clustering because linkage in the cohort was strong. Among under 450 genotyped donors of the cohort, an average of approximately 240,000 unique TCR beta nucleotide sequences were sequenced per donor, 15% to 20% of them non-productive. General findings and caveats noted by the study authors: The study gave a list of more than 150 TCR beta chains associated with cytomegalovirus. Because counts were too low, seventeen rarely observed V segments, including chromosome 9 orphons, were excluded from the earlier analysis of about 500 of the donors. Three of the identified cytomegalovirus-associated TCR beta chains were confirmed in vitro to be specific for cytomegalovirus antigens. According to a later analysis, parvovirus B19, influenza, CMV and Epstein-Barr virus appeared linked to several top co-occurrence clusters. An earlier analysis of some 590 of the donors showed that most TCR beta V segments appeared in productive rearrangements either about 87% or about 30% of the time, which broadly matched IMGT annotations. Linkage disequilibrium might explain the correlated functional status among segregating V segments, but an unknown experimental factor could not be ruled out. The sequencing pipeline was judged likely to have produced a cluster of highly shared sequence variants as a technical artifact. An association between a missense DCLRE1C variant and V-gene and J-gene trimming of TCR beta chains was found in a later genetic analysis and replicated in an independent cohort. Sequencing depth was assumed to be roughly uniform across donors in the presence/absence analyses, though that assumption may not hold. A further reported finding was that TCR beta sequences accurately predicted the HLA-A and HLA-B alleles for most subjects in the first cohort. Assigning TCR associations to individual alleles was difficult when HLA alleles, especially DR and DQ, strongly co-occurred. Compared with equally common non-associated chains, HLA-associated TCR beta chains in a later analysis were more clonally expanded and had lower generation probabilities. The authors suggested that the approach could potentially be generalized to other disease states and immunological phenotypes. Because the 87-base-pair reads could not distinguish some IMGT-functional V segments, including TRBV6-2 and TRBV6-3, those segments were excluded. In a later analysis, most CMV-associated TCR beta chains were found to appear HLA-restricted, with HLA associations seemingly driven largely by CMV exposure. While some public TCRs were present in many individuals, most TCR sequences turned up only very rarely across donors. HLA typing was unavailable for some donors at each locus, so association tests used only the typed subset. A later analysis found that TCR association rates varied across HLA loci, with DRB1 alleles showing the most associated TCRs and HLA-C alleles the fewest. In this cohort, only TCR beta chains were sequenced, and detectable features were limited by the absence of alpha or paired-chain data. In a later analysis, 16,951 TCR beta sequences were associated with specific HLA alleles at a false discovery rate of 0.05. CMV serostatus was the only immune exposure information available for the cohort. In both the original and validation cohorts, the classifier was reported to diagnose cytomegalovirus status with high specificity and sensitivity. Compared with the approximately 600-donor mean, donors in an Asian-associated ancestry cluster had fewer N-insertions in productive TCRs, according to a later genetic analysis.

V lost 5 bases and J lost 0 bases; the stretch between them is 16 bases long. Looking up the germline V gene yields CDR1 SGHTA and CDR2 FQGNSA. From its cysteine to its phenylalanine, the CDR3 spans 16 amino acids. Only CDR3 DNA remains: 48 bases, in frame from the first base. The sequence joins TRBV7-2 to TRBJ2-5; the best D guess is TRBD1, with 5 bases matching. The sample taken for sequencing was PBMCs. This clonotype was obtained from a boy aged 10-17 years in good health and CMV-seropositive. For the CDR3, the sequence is CASSPERTSNQETQYF. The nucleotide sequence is TGTGCCAGCAGCCCGGAAAGGACATCCAACCAAGAGACCCAGTACTTC.